This T cell receptor beta chain was identified in a study of graft-versus-host responses after intestinal transplantation. Study in general: Each transplant was multivisceral, liver-intestinal, or isolated intestinal. Anti-thymocyte globulin induction, then tacrolimus and steroids for about three years, went to all recipients.

Worth noting for this clone: Its antigen is undetermined.

Study conclusions and caveats: Researchers found GvH clones in recipient marrow, and some showed up first in ileum or blood. Within allografts, high graft-versus-host to host-versus-graft clonal ratios were seen among patients with graft-donor T cell macrochimerism.

V was pared by 4 bases and J by 3 bases, with 7 bases of the junction left unmatched. CDR1 MNHEY and CDR2 SMNVEV come from the germline V gene (reference sequence). The CDR3 is made up of 15 amino acids. Method: immunoSEQ multiplex PCR; TCRdb's copy keeps in-frame clones and lacks some. In the table there are 80,000 to 95,000 clones, 88% of which are singletons. V usage is TRBV27 and J usage is TRBJ2-7, with 9 bases aligning to TRBD1. Sample: unstimulated CD4+ T cells sorted from spleen or lymph node cells, taken before transplant. The source is a human donor who was the organ donor for an intestinal transplant. For the CDR3, the DNA is TGTGCCAGCAGTTCCGACAGGGGGGGCGTCTACGAGCAGTACTTC. This codes for CASSSDRGGVYEQYF.